This T cell receptor (beta chain) was sequenced during a study of early T cells in non-severe SARS-CoV-2 infection. This clonotype was found many times. In TCRdb, the 5' RACE reads were re-called with MiXCR into one record per CDR3 protein. In the table there are tens of thousands of distinct CDR3 sequences, 5.5% to 6.5% of which are singletons. V lost 4 bases, J lost 14 bases, and 22 bases lay in between. CDR3 size: 15 residues. CDR1 is SGHDT and CDR2 is YYEEEE in the germline V gene. The sequenced sample was whole blood. This chain links TRBV5-6 with TRBJ1-6, with D perhaps matching TRBD1 (5 bases). The sequence was collected from an adult who was a healthcare worker with PCR-confirmed SARS-CoV-2 infection or an uninfected control (not recorded which). Written as DNA, the CDR3 is TGTGCCAGCAGCGTCAACCGGGACCCACCTCCGACCCTCCACTTT. Translated, it gives CASSVNRDPPPTLHF. The full variable domain, completed using reference TRBV5-6 and TRBJ1-6, is DAGVTQSPTHLIKTRGQQVTLRCSPKSGHDTVSWYQQALGQGPQFIFQYYEEEERQRGNFPDRFSGHQFPNYSSELNVNALLLGDSALYLCASSVNRDPPPTLHFGNGTRLTVT.